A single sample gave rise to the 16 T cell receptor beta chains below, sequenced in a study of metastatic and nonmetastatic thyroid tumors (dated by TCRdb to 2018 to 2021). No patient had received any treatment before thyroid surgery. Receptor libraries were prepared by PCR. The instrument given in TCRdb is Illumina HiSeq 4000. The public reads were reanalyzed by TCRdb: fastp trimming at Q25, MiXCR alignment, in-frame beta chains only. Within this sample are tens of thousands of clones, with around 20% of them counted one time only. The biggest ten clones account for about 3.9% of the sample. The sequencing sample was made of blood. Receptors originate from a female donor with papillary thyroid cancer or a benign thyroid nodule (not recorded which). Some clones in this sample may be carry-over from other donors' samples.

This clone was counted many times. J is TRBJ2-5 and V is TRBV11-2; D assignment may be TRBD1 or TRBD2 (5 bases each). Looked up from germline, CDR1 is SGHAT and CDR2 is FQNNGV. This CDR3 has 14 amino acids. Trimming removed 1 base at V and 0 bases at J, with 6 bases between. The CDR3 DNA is TGTGCCAGCAGCTTAGCGGGGCACCAAGAGACCCAGTACTTC. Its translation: CASSLAGHQETQYF.

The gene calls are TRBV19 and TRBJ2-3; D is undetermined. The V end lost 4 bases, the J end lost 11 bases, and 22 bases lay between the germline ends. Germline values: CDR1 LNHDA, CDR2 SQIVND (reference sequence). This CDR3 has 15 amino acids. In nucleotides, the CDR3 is TGTGCCAGTAGTACGGACGGCACGAGCACATATAGGCAGTATTTT. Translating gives CASSTDGTSTYRQYF.

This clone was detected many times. CDR3 sequence reads: CASSLALVSEAFF. Written as DNA, the CDR3 is TGTGCCAGCAGCTTGGCACTAGTTTCTGAAGCTTTCTTT. The rearrangement links TRBV5-6 to TRBJ1-1; D is undetermined. Trimming took 0 bases from V and 6 from J, leaving 9 bases between them. The CDR3 covers 13 residues. From germline, CDR1 is SGHDT and CDR2 YYEEEE.

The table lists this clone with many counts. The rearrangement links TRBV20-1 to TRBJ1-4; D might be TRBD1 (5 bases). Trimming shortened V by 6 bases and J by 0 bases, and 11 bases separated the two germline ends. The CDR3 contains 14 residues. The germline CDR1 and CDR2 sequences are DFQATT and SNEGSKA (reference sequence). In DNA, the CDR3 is TGCAGTGCCCCCCGGACATCAACTAATGAAAAACTGTTTTTT. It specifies CSAPRTSTNEKLFF.

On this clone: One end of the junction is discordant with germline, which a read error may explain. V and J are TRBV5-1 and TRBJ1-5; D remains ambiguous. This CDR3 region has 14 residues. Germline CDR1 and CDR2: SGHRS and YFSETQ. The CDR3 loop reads CASSLGVPNHPQHF. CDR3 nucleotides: TGCGCCAGCAGCTTGGGAGTTCCCAATCATCCCCAGCATTTT.

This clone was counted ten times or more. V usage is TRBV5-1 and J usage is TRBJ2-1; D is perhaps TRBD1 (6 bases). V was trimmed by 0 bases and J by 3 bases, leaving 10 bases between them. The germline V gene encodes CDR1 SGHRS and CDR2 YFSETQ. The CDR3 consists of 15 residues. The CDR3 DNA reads TGCGCCAGCAGCTTGGAGGGGGTTGGCTACAATGAGCAGTTCTTC. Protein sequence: CASSLEGVGYNEQFF.

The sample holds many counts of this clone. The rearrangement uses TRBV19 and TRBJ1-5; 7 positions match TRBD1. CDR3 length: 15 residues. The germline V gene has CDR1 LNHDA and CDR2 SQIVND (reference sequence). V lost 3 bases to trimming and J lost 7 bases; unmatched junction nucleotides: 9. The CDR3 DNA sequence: TGTGCCAGTAGTATTTCCGAGACAGGGTCCCAGCCCCAGCATTTT. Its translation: CASSISETGSQPQHF.

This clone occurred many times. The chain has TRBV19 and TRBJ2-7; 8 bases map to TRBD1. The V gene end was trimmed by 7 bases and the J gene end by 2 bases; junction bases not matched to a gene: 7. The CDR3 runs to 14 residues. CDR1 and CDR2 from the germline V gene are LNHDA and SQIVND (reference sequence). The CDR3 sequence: CASTSGTGAYEQYF. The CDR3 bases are TGTGCCAGTACCTCCGGGACAGGAGCCTACGAGCAGTACTTC.

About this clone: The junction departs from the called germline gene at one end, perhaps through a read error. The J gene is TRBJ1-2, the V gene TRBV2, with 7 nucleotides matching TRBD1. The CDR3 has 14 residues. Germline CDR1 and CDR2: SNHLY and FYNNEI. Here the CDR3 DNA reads TGTGCCAGCAGTTCCCCGTCAGGGGGGGATGGCTACTCCTTC. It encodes CASSSPSGGDGYSF. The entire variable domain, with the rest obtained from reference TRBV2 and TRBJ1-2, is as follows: EPEVTQTPSHQVTQMGQEVILRCVPISNHLYFYWYRQILGQKVEFLVSFYNNEISEKSEIFDDQFSVERPDGSNFTLKIRSTKLEDSAMYFCASSSPSGGDGYSFGSGTRLTVV.

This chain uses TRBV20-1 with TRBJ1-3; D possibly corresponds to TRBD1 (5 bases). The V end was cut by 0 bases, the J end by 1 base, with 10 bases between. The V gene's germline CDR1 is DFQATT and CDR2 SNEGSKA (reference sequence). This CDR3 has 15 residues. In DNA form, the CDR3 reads TGCAGTGCTAGAGACTCGACAGTATCTGGAAACACCATATATTTT. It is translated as CSARDSTVSGNTIYF.

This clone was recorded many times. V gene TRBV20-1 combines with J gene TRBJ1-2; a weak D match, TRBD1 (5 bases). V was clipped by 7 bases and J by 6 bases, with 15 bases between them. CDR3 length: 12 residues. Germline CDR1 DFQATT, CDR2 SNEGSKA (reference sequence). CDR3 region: CSVTGEGHGYTF. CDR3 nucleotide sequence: TGCAGTGTGACGGGGGAAGGGCATGGCTACACCTTC.

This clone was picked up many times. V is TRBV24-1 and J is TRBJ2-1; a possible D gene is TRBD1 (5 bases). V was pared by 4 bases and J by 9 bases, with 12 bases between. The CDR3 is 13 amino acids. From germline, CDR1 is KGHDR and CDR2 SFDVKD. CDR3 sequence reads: CATSDSLGAEQFF. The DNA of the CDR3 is TGTGCCACCAGTGACTCCCTAGGGGCTGAGCAGTTCTTC.

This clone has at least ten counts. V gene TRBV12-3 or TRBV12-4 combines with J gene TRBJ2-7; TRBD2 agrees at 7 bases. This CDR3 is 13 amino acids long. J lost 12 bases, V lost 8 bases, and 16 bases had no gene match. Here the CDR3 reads CASASQRDSRRYF. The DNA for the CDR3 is TGTGCCAGCGCCAGTCAGCGGGATTCGCGTCGGTACTTC.

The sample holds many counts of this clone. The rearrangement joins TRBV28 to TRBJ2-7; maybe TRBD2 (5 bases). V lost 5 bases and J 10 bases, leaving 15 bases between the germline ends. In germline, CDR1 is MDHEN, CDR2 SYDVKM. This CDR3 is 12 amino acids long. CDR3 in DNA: TGTGCCAGCAGTCTCTCTAGCTCTGTACAGTACTTC. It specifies CASSLSSSVQYF. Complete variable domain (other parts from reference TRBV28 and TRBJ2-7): DVKVTQSSRYLVKRTGEKVFLECVQDMDHENMFWYRQDPGLGLRLIYFSYDVKMKEKGDIPEGYSVSREKKERFSLILESASTNQTSMYLCASSLSSSVQYFGPGTRLTVT.

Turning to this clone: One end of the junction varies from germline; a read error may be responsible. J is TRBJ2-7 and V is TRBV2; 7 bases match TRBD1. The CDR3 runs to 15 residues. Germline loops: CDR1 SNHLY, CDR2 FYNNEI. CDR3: CASSHPPGQIYEQHF. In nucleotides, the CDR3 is TGTGCCAGCAGTCATCCCCCGGGACAGATCTACGAGCAGCACTTC.

In DNA form, the CDR3 reads TGTGCCAGCATCGAACATGGTAGGGGGGCGAGCGCTTTCTTT. It translates to CASIEHGRGASAFF. The V gene is TRBV28, the J gene TRBJ1-1, with a weak D call TRBD1 (6 bases). CDR1 is MDHEN, CDR2 SYDVKM, per germline. The V end lost 7 bases, the J end lost 11 bases, and 23 bases lay between the germline ends. CDR3 length: 14 amino acids.